The 29 T cell receptor beta chains reported below all come from one sample, sequenced in a study of glioma-infiltrating T cells. Using RNA template, CDR3s of TCR alpha and beta were amplified with iRepertoire arm-PCR. A single record per CDR3 protein comes from TCRdb applying MiXCR to the multiplex PCR reads. The sample records some 22,000 distinct CDR3 sequences, 20% to 25% being singletons. Sample: glioma tissue, nonneoplastic brain tissue, or PBMCs (not recorded which). The receptor source for this set is a human donor with low-grade glioma or glioblastoma, undergoing nonglioma brain surgery, or in good health (not recorded which).

This chain joins TRBV14 and TRBJ2-7, with D possibly TRBD2 on 6 matching bases. The germline gives CDR1 SGHDN, CDR2 FVKESK. The CDR3 extends over 15 amino acids. V was clipped by 2 bases and J by 5 bases, with 16 bases between them. The CDR3 region has the DNA TGTGCCAGCAGCCAACAAACTAGCTTCCTGCACGAGCAGTACTTC. The encoded protein is CASSQQTSFLHEQYF.

This clonotype has a count of ten or more. The V gene is TRBV28, the J gene TRBJ1-4; 10 bases are shared with TRBD1. V was clipped by 6 bases and J by 7 bases; unmatched bases: 8. Germline V CDR1 and CDR2: MDHEN, SYDVKM. The CDR3 has 15 residues. CDR3 sequence: CASSLAGTGAEKLFF. The CDR3 DNA sequence: TGTGCCAGCAGCCTTGCCGGGACAGGGGCTGAAAAACTGTTTTTT.

Comment on this clonotype: Given a much more abundant clone one base away, this may be a read error. V and J are TRBV19 and TRBJ1-5; a weak D match, TRBD1 (5 bases). The length of the CDR3 is 16 residues. The V gene's germline CDR1 is LNHDA and CDR2 SQIVND (reference sequence). Trimming cost V 11 bases and J 0 bases, with 20 bases left between them. CDR3 protein: CAGTDGTYNSNQPQHF. CDR3 nucleotides: TGTGCCGGTACCGACGGGACGTACAATAGCAATCAGCCCCAGCATTTT.

The chain has TRBV10-3 and TRBJ2-7, with D possibly TRBD2 on 6 matching bases. The CDR3 runs 13 residues. V dropped 5 bases and J dropped 7 bases, with 15 bases sitting between them. Germline V lookup: CDR1 ENHRY, CDR2 SYGVKD. For the CDR3, the DNA is TGTGCCATCAGTCTGGGGACTGGGAGTGAGCAGTACTTC. Amino acid sequence: CAISLGTGSEQYF.

In this sample, this clonotype turned up once. A read error may explain this, as a much larger clone is one base away. The CDR3 bases are TGTGCCATCAGCCCCCTTGGAAACACCATATATTTT. Translating it yields CAISPLGNTIYF. This chain links TRBV10-3 with TRBJ1-3; D is unresolved. The CDR3 contains 12 residues. The germline V gene encodes CDR1 ENHRY and CDR2 SYGVKD. The V gene lost 6 bases and the J gene lost 3 bases, with 6 bases spanning the gap.

This clonotype occurred many times. The CDR3 is CASSRAGQETQYF. The CDR3 DNA sequence: TGTGCCAGCTCACGAGCGGGACAAGAGACCCAGTACTTC. The chain joins TRBV18 to TRBJ2-5, with 7 bases that match TRBD2. The CDR3 has 13 residues. From germline, CDR1 is KGHSH and CDR2 LQKENI. V trimming: 4 bases; J trimming: 2 bases; junction bases outside the gene matches: 1.

The chain recombines TRBV7-8 with TRBJ1-5; possibly TRBD1 for D (5 bases). The V and J ends lost 7 bases and 6 bases respectively, with 19 bases between them. The CDR3 has 15 amino acids. Germline V gives CDR1 SGHVS, CDR2 FQNEAQ. This CDR3 reads CASTPIGGTSQPQHF. The DNA of the CDR3 is TGTGCCAGCACCCCTATTGGGGGGACTAGTCAGCCCCAGCATTTT.

Points on this clonotype: This may arise from a read error, as a much more abundant clone is one base away. The gene calls are TRBV10-3 and TRBJ1-1; D remains ambiguous. The germline CDR1 and CDR2 sequences are ENHRY and SYGVKD. The CDR3 has 14 amino acids. Deletions cut 2 bases from V and 4 bases from J, with 11 bases between. The CDR3 is CAISEGLEATEAFF. CDR3 nucleotide sequence: TGTGCCATCAGTGAGGGACTAGAAGCCACTGAAGCTTTCTTT.

This sequence joins TRBV6-1 and TRBJ2-1; D is uncertain. Germline V gene data show CDR1 as MNHNS and CDR2 as SASEGT. V lost 7 bases and J 10 bases, leaving 8 bases between the germline ends. This CDR3 contains 10 residues. The CDR3 bases are TGTGCCAGCAACACCGGGGAGCAGTTCTTC. Its protein product is CASNTGEQFF.

The chain has TRBV14 and TRBJ2-5, with D possibly being TRBD1 or TRBD2 (5 bases each). Trimming cost V 4 bases and J 4 bases, with 7 bases left between them. Germline CDR1 SGHDN, CDR2 FVKESK. The CDR3 is made up of 12 amino acids. The CDR3 nucleotides are TGTGCCAGCAGCCGGGGGTTAGAGACCCAGTACTTC. Protein: CASSRGLETQYF. The full variable domain, its missing parts supplied by reference TRBV14 and TRBJ2-5, is EAGVTQFPSHSVIEKGQTVTLRCDPISGHDNLYWYRRVMGKEIKFLLHFVKESKQDESGMPNNRFLAERTGGTYSTLKVQPAELEDSGVYFCASSRGLETQYFGPGTRLLVL.

Only one count was recorded for this clonotype. This may stem from a read error, because a much larger clone lies one nucleotide away. The V call is TRBV7-9, the J call TRBJ2-7; D remains unclear. V was pared by 8 bases and J by 2 bases, with 7 bases between. The CDR3 is 11 residues long. The V gene's germline CDR1 is SEHNR and CDR2 FQNEAQ (reference sequence). Here the CDR3 reads CASGVPYEQYF. Here the CDR3 DNA reads TGTGCCAGCGGGGTTCCCTACGAGCAGTACTTC.

The chain uses TRBV19 and TRBJ2-7; tentatively, D is TRBD2 (6 bases). CDR3 size: 14 residues. CDR1 and CDR2 from the germline V gene are LNHDA and SQIVND (reference sequence). Trimming took off 4 bases at V and 1 base at J, with 11 bases between the two ends. The CDR3: CASSRRDGSYEQYF. CDR3 nucleotides: TGTGCCAGTAGTAGGCGGGACGGATCCTACGAGCAGTACTTC.

The chain uses TRBV2 and TRBJ2-1; tentative D call: TRBD2 (5 bases). Germline CDR1 and CDR2: SNHLY and FYNNEI. CDR3 size: 16 residues. V was shortened by 2 bases and J by 2 bases, with 13 bases between the two germline ends. CDR3: CASSELTGNPYNEQFF. The DNA of the CDR3 is TGTGCCAGCAGTGAACTGACGGGGAACCCCTACAATGAGCAGTTCTTC.

In its sample, this clonotype was seen many times. The V and J genes are TRBV5-6 and TRBJ2-3; TRBD2 matches 7 bases. The V gene end was trimmed by 3 bases and the J gene end by 3 bases; junction bases not matched to a gene: 7. This CDR3 is built from 15 residues. Looked up from germline, CDR1 is SGHDT and CDR2 is YYEEEE. The CDR3 loop is CASSWGGRRTDTQYF. CDR3 in DNA: TGTGCCAGCAGCTGGGGGGGGAGGCGGACAGATACGCAGTATTTT.

This clonotype was detected ten times or more. This sequence joins TRBV25-1 and TRBJ1-3; D is unresolved. The V end was cut by 6 bases, the J end by 5 bases, with 17 bases between. CDR1 and CDR2 from the germline V gene are MGHDK and SYGVNS. CDR3 size: 15 residues. In DNA form, the CDR3 reads TGTGCCAGCAGCCCTGCGTGGGTGCAACGAAACACCATATATTTT. This translates into CASSPAWVQRNTIYF.

This clonotype came up many times. The gene calls are TRBV4-1 and TRBJ2-1; 8 bases agree with TRBD1. The length of the CDR3 is 14 residues. The V segment lost 3 bases and the J segment 5 bases; nucleotides outside the gene matches: 3. Germline loops: CDR1 MGHRA, CDR2 YSYEKL. CDR3 protein: CASSQMDRDNEQFF. The CDR3, as DNA: TGCGCCAGCAGCCAGATGGACAGGGACAATGAGCAGTTCTTC.

This clonotype was recorded at least ten times. This chain connects TRBV20-1 to TRBJ2-3; D is perhaps TRBD2 (6 bases). Germline V lookup: CDR1 DFQATT, CDR2 SNEGSKA (reference sequence). This CDR3 has 14 amino acids. Trimming removed 4 bases from V and 3 bases from J, with 14 bases in between. This CDR3 reads CSATNPSGTDTQYF. In DNA form, the CDR3 reads TGCAGTGCTACCAACCCAAGCGGGACAGATACGCAGTATTTT.

This clonotype was counted only a few times. The rearrangement links TRBV4-3 to TRBJ2-7; D not certain. CDR3 length: 16 residues. Between the trimmed V and J ends, which lost 0 bases and 2 bases, there was a span of 14 bases. Germline V gene lookup returns CDR1 LGHNA and CDR2 YSLEER. The CDR3 sequence: CASSQETEYLTYEQYF. In DNA form, the CDR3 reads TGCGCCAGCAGCCAAGAAACAGAGTACCTTACCTACGAGCAGTACTTC.

The rearrangement joins TRBV27 to TRBJ2-7; D is perhaps TRBD2 (5 bases). The CDR3 spans 10 residues. V dropped 6 bases and J dropped 7 bases, with 7 bases sitting between them. Looked up from germline, CDR1 is MNHEY and CDR2 is SMNVEV (reference sequence). The CDR3 nucleotides are TGTGCCAGCAGGACGGGGGAGCAGTACTTC. Translation: CASRTGEQYF.

Turning to this clonotype: This may be a read error, as it is one base from a much larger clone. The chain carries TRBV7-2 and TRBJ2-7; D is possibly TRBD1 (6 bases). The CDR3 is 15 residues long. The germline V gene encodes CDR1 SGHTA and CDR2 FQGNSA. The CDR3 DNA reads TGTGCCAGGAGCTTCGAGGGGACAAGAGTGTACGAGCAGTACTTC. Translated, it gives CARSFEGTRVYEQYF. Full variable domain (remainder filled in from reference TRBV7-2 and TRBJ2-7): GAGVSQSPSNKVTEKGKDVELRCDPISGHTALYWYRQSLGQGLEFLIYFQGNSAPDKSGLPSDRFSAERTGGSVSTLTIQRTQQEDSAVYLCARSFEGTRVYEQYFGPGTRLTVT.

Turning to this clonotype: This may be a read error: a much more frequent sequence differs by one nucleotide. J is TRBJ2-1 and V is TRBV27, with TRBD2 matching over 14 bases. Germline V gene sequence: CDR1 MNHEY, CDR2 SMNVEV (reference sequence). V shed 4 bases and J 2 bases; nucleotides not matched to a gene: 7. This CDR3 has 18 amino acids. CDR3: CASSSETSGGVPYNEQFF. The CDR3 DNA reads as TGTGCCAGCAGTTCTGAGACTAGCGGGGGGGTCCCCTACAATGAGCAGTTCTTC.

This clonotype was seen repeatedly, ten times or more. The chain employs TRBV28 and TRBJ2-1; unclear D gene. The CDR3 extends over 12 amino acids. Per germline, CDR1 MDHEN and CDR2 SYDVKM. Trimming took off 2 bases at V and 6 bases at J, with 5 bases between the two ends. The CDR3 DNA reads as TGTGCCAGCAGTTTACTTACCAATGAGCAGTTCTTC. It encodes CASSLLTNEQFF.

For this clonotype: This clone may be a read error of a much larger clone one base away. The chain recombines TRBV7-2 with TRBJ1-2; unclear D gene. Trimming removed 5 bases at V and 5 bases at J, with 15 bases between. The length of the CDR3 is 14 residues. The germline V gene has CDR1 SGHTA and CDR2 FQGNSA. The CDR3, as DNA: TGTGCCAGCAGCAGTTGGGGAAGCAAGTATGGCTACACCTTC. Protein: CASSSWGSKYGYTF.

This clonotype was recorded at least ten times. The chain links TRBV6-2 or TRBV6-3 to TRBJ2-3; 11 bases match TRBD2. With 6 bases clipped from V and 7 bases from J, the junction kept 3 bases outside the gene matches. Germline assignment: CDR1 MNHEY and CDR2 SVGEGT. The CDR3 extends over 13 amino acids. The DNA for the CDR3 is TGTGCCAGCAGAGGGACTAGCGGCAATACGCAGTATTTT. It encodes CASRGTSGNTQYF.

This sequence joins TRBV30 and TRBJ1-5; TRBD1 is a possible D gene (6 bases). The CDR3 is made up of 16 amino acids. The germline V gene encodes CDR1 GTSNPN and CDR2 SVGIG (reference sequence). V lost 3 bases to trimming and J lost 3 bases, with 18 bases between them. The CDR3 bases are TGTGCCTGGAGCGTGGGTACAGGGTCCCTCAATCAGCCCCAGCATTTT. This gives the protein CAWSVGTGSLNQPQHF. The full variable domain, rest sourced from reference TRBV30 and TRBJ1-5, is SQTIHQWPATLVQPVGSPLSLECTVEGTSNPNLYWYRQAAGRGLQLLFYSVGIGQISSEVPQNLSASRPQDRQFILSSKKLLLSDSGFYLCAWSVGTGSLNQPQHFGDGTRLSIL.

This clonotype was counted ten times or more. The V and J genes are TRBV28 and TRBJ2-1, with 10 bases identical to TRBD2. Germline CDR1 is MDHEN and CDR2 is SYDVKM. The CDR3 is made up of 12 amino acids. Trimming cost V 7 bases and J 7 bases; bases outside gene matches: 1. This CDR3 is CASTSGGNEQFF. The CDR3 DNA sequence: TGTGCCAGCACTAGCGGGGGTAATGAGCAGTTCTTC.

As to this clonotype: One base away lies a much larger clone, so this may be a sequencing read error. The chain has TRBV7-2 and TRBJ1-6, with D unresolved. The CDR3 sequence is 15 residues long. V was cut by 3 bases and J by 2 bases, with 8 bases left in between. CDR1 and CDR2 (germline): SGHTA, FQGNSA. Here the CDR3 reads CASSLRSPYNSPLHF. In nucleotides, the CDR3 is TGTGCCAGCAGCTTGAGAAGCCCCTATAATTCACCCCTCCACTTT.

This clonotype was recorded many times. J is TRBJ2-5 and V is TRBV7-2, with D tentatively TRBD1 (5 bases). CDR1 SGHTA and CDR2 FQGNSA come from the germline V gene. The CDR3 spans 14 residues. Trimming took off 1 base at V and 4 bases at J, with 10 bases between the two ends. The CDR3 here is CASSLGDRRETQYF. CDR3 in DNA: TGTGCCAGCAGCTTAGGCGACAGAAGAGAGACCCAGTACTTC.

This clonotype was seen many times. The chain is built from TRBV28 and TRBJ1-6; D is unresolved. CDR1 and CDR2 from the germline V gene are MDHEN and SYDVKM. V gave up 6 bases and J gave up 2 bases, with 5 bases separating them. The CDR3 is 13 amino acids. The chain's CDR3 is CASRVTYNSPLHF. The CDR3 nucleotides read TGTGCCAGCAGGGTAACCTATAATTCACCCCTCCACTTT.